A single T cell receptor (beta chain) is shown here with its context. The source of the sample is a study of CD8 T cells in Susac syndrome. Roughly 0.5 to 1 ug RNA was reverse transcribed with random hexamers. Each CDR3 protein is one row after TCRdb ran MiXCR on the immunoSEQ multiplex PCR reads. Of fewer than 70,000 distinct CDR3 sequences listed, just under 95% are singletons. Trimming took off 3 bases at V and 4 bases at J, with 10 bases between the two ends. The CDR3 length is 13 residues. Germline CDR1 and CDR2: SGDLS and YYNGEE. The sequencing input was CD8+ T cells from PBMCs. The V gene is TRBV9, the J gene TRBJ2-5; a possible D gene is TRBD1 (5 bases). This clonotype was sampled from a human donor in good health. The CDR3 sequence is CASSEDNRETQYF. DNA for the CDR3: TGTGCCAGCAGCGAGGACAATAGAGAGACCCAGTACTTC.